The rows below give T cell receptor beta chains drawn from one sample of a study of post-analysis software for immune sequencing data. One entry per CDR3 protein results from TCRdb running MiXCR on the PCR reads. The data show some 240,000 distinct CDR3 sequences, with about 40% seen just once and less than 6% held by the top ten. The sequencing input was blood. The source of these receptors is a girl between 10 and 17 years old with multiple sclerosis. CDR3s include the opening cysteine and the closing phenylalanine or tryptophan. D genes are given only for firm matches. Expanded clones get a size class; other rows say once, few or many, or leave the size out.

V gene	clone size	J gene	D gene	CDR3 DNA	CDR3 protein
TRBV29-1	.	TRBJ2-7	TRBD1	TGCAGCGTAGCCGCGGGACAGGGCCTCGAGCAGTACTTC	CSVAAGQGLEQYF
TRBV13	many	TRBJ2-4	TRBD1	TGTGCCAGCAGCGTCGACGGGACAGGAGAGAGGATGGCCAAAAACATTCAGTACTTC	CASSVDGTGERMAKNIQYF
TRBV14	.	TRBJ1-6	.	TGTGCCAGCAGCCAAGAACTTGAGACCTATTCACCCCTCCACTTT	CASSQELETYSPLHF
TRBV28	.	TRBJ2-6	.	TGTGCCAGCATCACGTCTGGGGCCAACGTCCGGACTTTC	CASITSGANVRTF
TRBV7-9	.	TRBJ2-3	.	TGTGCCAGCAGCTTATTCACAGGAGATACGCAGTATTTT	CASSLFTGDTQYF
TRBV29-1	.	TRBJ2-3	.	TGCAGCGTCGACGGGCGGGGGCGATCCGATACGCAGTATTTT	CSVDGRGRSDTQYF
TRBV4-3	.	TRBJ1-5	.	TGCGCCAGCAGCCAGGGCCTGCCACCCTTTAGCAATCAGCCCCAGCATTTT	CASSQGLPPFSNQPQHF
TRBV28	many	TRBJ2-5	.	TGTGCCAGCACCGCGGGGCTACAGCACGGAGAGACCCAGTACTTC	CASTAGLQHGETQYF
TRBV9	many	TRBJ2-3	.	TGTGCCAGCAGCGTAATCCCATGGAGGGGGGCTTCCACAGATACGCAGTATTTT	CASSVIPWRGASTDTQYF
TRBV5-1	many	TRBJ2-2	TRBD2	TGCGCCAGCAGCCCGGAGACTAGCGGGAGCTGGGAGCTGTTTTTT	CASSPETSGSWELFF
TRBV15	.	TRBJ1-2	TRBD1	TGTGCCACCAGCAGTGACAGGGGAATTAACTATGGCTACACCTTC	CATSSDRGINYGYTF